These 21 T cell receptor beta chains share one sample of origin, sequenced in a study of control samples from healthy donors and cancer patients. This table comes from immunoSEQ multiplex PCR, and its TCRdb copy is limited to in-frame clones, with some not included. The table lists 150,000 or so clones, approximately 86% of them singletons. Input material: blood. Receptor source: a man aged 18 to 35 in good health.

This chain joins TRBV28 and TRBJ1-5; D gene uncertain. This CDR3 has 17 residues. The germline gives CDR1 MDHEN, CDR2 SYDVKM. The V and J ends lost 6 bases and 2 bases respectively, with 20 bases between them. CDR3 loop: CASSHNFVVGGNQPQHF. DNA for the CDR3: TGTGCCAGCAGCCACAATTTCGTGGTCGGGGGCAATCAGCCCCAGCATTTT.

The chain uses TRBV6-1 and TRBJ2-1; 15 bases line up with TRBD2. The CDR3 is made up of 20 amino acids. Germline CDR1 reads MNHNS; CDR2 reads SASEGT. Trimming at V came to 4 bases and at J to 0 bases, leaving 10 bases not matched to a gene. The CDR3 sequence is CASSGPGLAGGPSSYNEQFF. DNA for the CDR3: TGTGCCAGCAGTGGACCGGGACTAGCGGGGGGCCCAAGCTCCTACAATGAGCAGTTCTTC.

V is TRBV7-3 and J is TRBJ2-5, with D perhaps TRBD1 (6 bases). The ends were cut back, 5 bases at V and 5 bases at J, with 12 bases in the middle. The length of the CDR3 is 13 residues. CDR1 SGHTA and CDR2 FQGTGA come from the germline V gene. CDR3: CASSRLQGETQYF. In DNA, the CDR3 is TGTGCCAGCAGCCGACTCCAGGGGGAGACCCAGTACTTC.

The chain joins TRBV6-2 or TRBV6-3 to TRBJ2-1; tentative D call: TRBD1 (6 bases). Germline loops: CDR1 MNHEY, CDR2 SVGEGT. The CDR3 runs to 19 residues. V was clipped by 6 bases and J by 0 bases, with 24 bases between them. This CDR3 is CASSPWDAEGGSSYNEQFF. DNA for the CDR3: TGTGCCAGCAGCCCCTGGGACGCCGAAGGGGGAAGCTCCTACAATGAGCAGTTCTTC.

In the case of this clone: Other DNA sequences of this sample code for an identical CDR3. The chain recombines TRBV28 with TRBJ1-5; D uncertain. The CDR3 is made up of 15 amino acids. The ends were cut back, 1 base at V and 4 bases at J, with 11 bases in the middle. CDR1 and CDR2 (germline): MDHEN, SYDVKM. CDR3: CASSLLTSGNQPQHF. In DNA form, the CDR3 reads TGTGCCAGCAGTTTATTGACATCCGGTAATCAGCCCCAGCATTTT.

The J gene is TRBJ2-2, the V gene TRBV3-1 (or the pseudogene TRBV3-2); D is uncertain. CDR3 length equals 16 residues. V dropped 3 bases and J dropped 1 base, with 12 bases sitting between them. Germline lookup yields CDR1 LGHDT and CDR2 YNNKEL (reference sequence). The chain's CDR3 is CASSHIRTRNTGELFF. In DNA form, the CDR3 reads TGTGCCAGCAGCCATATTCGGACGAGGAACACCGGGGAGCTGTTTTTT.

The chain carries TRBV18 and TRBJ1-5; 9 positions match TRBD1. Germline V gene data show CDR1 as KGHSH and CDR2 as LQKENI. This CDR3 is built from 16 residues. The junction had 4 bases not matched to a gene; V was cut back by 2 bases and J by 2 bases. DNA of the CDR3: TGTGCCAGCTCACCAGGGACAGGGCCGGGCAATCAGCCCCAGCATTTT. Protein product: CASSPGTGPGNQPQHF.

The V call is TRBV13, the J call TRBJ2-1; 7 nucleotides agree with TRBD2. Trimming cost V 4 bases and J 6 bases; bases outside gene matches: 12. The germline V gene encodes CDR1 PRHDT and CDR2 FYEKMQ (reference sequence). The CDR3 contains 16 residues. This CDR3 is CASSWGVRGDGNEQFF. In nucleotides, the CDR3 is TGTGCCAGCAGCTGGGGAGTTCGGGGGGATGGCAATGAGCAGTTCTTC.

CDR3 nucleotide sequence: TGTGCCAGCAGCCAAGATCCCGGACAGGGGATGGCCCAGTACTTC. Protein sequence: CASSQDPGQGMAQYF. The chain recombines TRBV4-2 with TRBJ2-5; 9 positions match TRBD1. Trimming took 0 bases from V and 9 from J; bases not matched to a gene: 8. Germline CDR1 is LGHNA and CDR2 is YNFKEQ. This CDR3 has 15 amino acids.

The chain links TRBV5-6 to TRBJ2-4, with a tentative D call TRBD1 (6 bases). V lost 4 bases and J lost 0, with 11 bases in between. Germline CDR1 reads SGHDT; CDR2 reads YYEEEE. CDR3 size: 15 residues. CDR3 sequence: CASSGQGIAKNIQYF. Written as DNA, the CDR3 is TGTGCCAGCAGCGGGCAGGGGATAGCCAAAAACATTCAGTACTTC.

This clone has only a few counts. The chain employs TRBV2 and TRBJ2-2, with 7 bases that match TRBD1. This CDR3 contains 13 residues. Germline V gives CDR1 SNHLY, CDR2 FYNNEI. J was trimmed by 4 bases and V by 6 bases; bases with no gene match: 2. CDR3 nucleotide sequence: TGTGCCAGCAGACAGGGGTCCACCGGGGAGCTGTTTTTT. This codes for CASRQGSTGELFF.

The CDR3: CASGGGQGAMNEQFF. CDR3 DNA sequence: TGTGCCAGCGGCGGGGGACAGGGGGCTATGAATGAGCAGTTCTTC. The chain has TRBV7-9 and TRBJ2-1; TRBD1 matches 12 bases. The CDR3 is 15 amino acids. V shed 8 bases, J shed 7 bases, and the junction held 9 bases outside the gene matches. Germline V CDR1 and CDR2: SEHNR, FQNEAQ (reference sequence).

Note on this clone: Additional DNA sequences in this sample encode the identical CDR3. The gene calls are TRBV5-1 and TRBJ2-2; possible D gene TRBD1, 5 bases. The CDR3 length is 13 residues. V lost 0 bases to trimming and J lost 5 bases, with 5 bases between them. From germline, CDR1 is SGHRS and CDR2 YFSETQ. CDR3 in amino acids: CASSLAGTGELFF. The CDR3 DNA sequence: TGCGCCAGCAGCTTGGCAGGGACCGGGGAGCTGTTTTTT. Based on the CDR3 plus reference TRBV5-1 and TRBJ2-2, the full variable domain is KAGVTQTPRYLIKTRGQQVTLSCSPISGHRSVSWYQQTPGQGLQFLFEYFSETQRNKGNFPGRFSGRQFSNSRSEMNVSTLELGDSALYLCASSLAGTGELFFGEGSRLTVL.

This chain uses TRBV7-9 with TRBJ2-5, with 13 bases that match TRBD2. The germline gives CDR1 SEHNR, CDR2 FQNEAQ (reference sequence). The CDR3 sequence is 18 residues long. V was clipped by 5 bases and J by 2 bases; unmatched bases: 11. This CDR3 reads CASSPHPTSGGTQETQYF. CDR3 DNA: TGTGCCAGCAGCCCCCACCCGACTAGCGGGGGGACGCAAGAGACCCAGTACTTC.

The CDR3 loop is CASSPTANTEAFF. The CDR3 region has the DNA TGTGCCAGCAGCCCGACTGCGAACACTGAAGCTTTCTTT. This chain uses TRBV28 with TRBJ1-1; the D is unclear. V was trimmed by 6 bases and J by 1 base, leaving 9 bases between them. CDR1 and CDR2 from the germline V gene are MDHEN and SYDVKM. The length of the CDR3 is 13 residues.

This chain connects TRBV15 to TRBJ2-7; TRBD1 matches 8 bases. The CDR3 runs 15 residues. V shed 1 base, J shed 0 bases, and the junction held 2 bases outside the gene matches. Germline lookup yields CDR1 LNHNV and CDR2 YYDKDF (reference sequence). The CDR3 reads CATSRGGTGSYEQYF. In DNA, the CDR3 is TGTGCCACCAGCAGAGGAGGGACAGGCTCCTACGAGCAGTACTTC.

This clone was found once. Distinct nucleotide sequences in the sample also encode this CDR3. The chain couples TRBV7-3 to TRBJ2-1; D is ambiguous. Germline lookup yields CDR1 SGHTA and CDR2 FQGTGA. The ends were cut back, 1 base at V and 7 bases at J, with 5 bases in the middle. This CDR3 comprises 12 residues. The CDR3 spells CASSLIGNEQFF. DNA for the CDR3: TGTGCCAGCAGCTTAATTGGGAATGAGCAGTTCTTC. Supplemented by reference TRBV7-3 and TRBJ2-1, the full variable domain reads GAGVSQTPSNKVTEKGKYVELRCDPISGHTALYWYRQSLGQGPEFLIYFQGTGAADDSGLPNDRFFAVRPEGSVSTLKIQRTERGDSAVYLCASSLIGNEQFFGPGTRLTVL.

This sequence joins TRBV6-5 and TRBJ2-7; no firm D call. Trimming pared 4 bases from V and 7 bases from J, leaving 14 bases between. The CDR3 is 13 residues long. Germline CDR1 is MNHEY and CDR2 is SVGAGI. The CDR3 nucleotides read TGTGCCAGCAGTTCGGACCCTTTTGGGGAGCAGTACTTC. Translation gives CASSSDPFGEQYF.

To note about this clone: The sample contains more than one DNA sequence encoding this CDR3. V and J are TRBV7-2 and TRBJ2-5; 7 nucleotides match TRBD2. V was pared by 1 base and J by 2 bases, with 1 base of the junction left unmatched. The CDR3 runs 14 residues. CDR1 and CDR2 (germline): SGHTA, FQGNSA. The CDR3 sequence: CASSLVGGQETQYF. The CDR3 coding sequence is TGTGCCAGCAGCTTAGTGGGAGGGCAAGAGACCCAGTACTTC.

The chain joins TRBV4-3 to TRBJ1-2, with D possibly matching TRBD1 (6 bases). In germline, CDR1 is LGHNA, CDR2 YSLEER. The CDR3 runs 14 residues. Trimming took off 0 bases at V and 4 bases at J, with 9 bases between the two ends. CDR3 in amino acids: CASSQDLDSYGYTF. DNA of the CDR3: TGCGCCAGCAGCCAAGATCTGGACAGCTATGGCTACACCTTC.

This clone was seen only once. The chain carries TRBV4-2 and TRBJ2-3; unclear D gene. The CDR3 runs to 11 residues. Germline V gene data show CDR1 as LGHNA and CDR2 as YNFKEQ. The V gene lost 4 bases and the J gene lost 4 bases, with 3 bases spanning the gap. The CDR3 DNA reads as TGTGCCAGCAGCCGGTCAGATACGCAGTATTTT. It yields the protein CASSRSDTQYF.